The text below deals with one T cell receptor (beta chain). What it recognizes is unknown. From germline, CDR1 is SGHRS and CDR2 YFSETQ. V was cut by 4 bases and J by 1 base, with 17 bases left in between. The CDR3 sequence is 16 residues long. The data derive from a study of radiation and T cells in renal cell carcinoma. Study conclusions and caveats: Top tumor clonotypes rose in blood 2 weeks post-radiation, then contracted. No pretreatment tumor biopsies were available for baseline clonotypes.

Time point given: blood 4 weeks post-SBRT, at nephrectomy. Documented treatment: 15 Gy SBRT to primary tumor, nephrectomy 4 weeks later. Nephrectomy followed 15 Gy stereotactic body radiation by 4 weeks. The tumor was a clear cell renal cell carcinoma. Using immunoSEQ multiplex PCR, the repertoire was profiled, and TCRdb retains in-frame clones only, with some absent. In the table there are around 170,000 clones, about 88% of which are singletons. Here the sequenced sample was blood, taken from a patient whose treatment included radiotherapy and nephrectomy. This sequence was found in a woman between 50 and 59 years old with renal cell carcinoma. The V and J genes are TRBV5-1 and TRBJ2-5; TRBD2 might be the D (5 bases). CDR3: CASSPGPRGLQETQYF. CDR3 sequence (DNA): TGCGCCAGCAGCCCAGGACCGCGAGGGCTCCAAGAGACCCAGTACTTC.